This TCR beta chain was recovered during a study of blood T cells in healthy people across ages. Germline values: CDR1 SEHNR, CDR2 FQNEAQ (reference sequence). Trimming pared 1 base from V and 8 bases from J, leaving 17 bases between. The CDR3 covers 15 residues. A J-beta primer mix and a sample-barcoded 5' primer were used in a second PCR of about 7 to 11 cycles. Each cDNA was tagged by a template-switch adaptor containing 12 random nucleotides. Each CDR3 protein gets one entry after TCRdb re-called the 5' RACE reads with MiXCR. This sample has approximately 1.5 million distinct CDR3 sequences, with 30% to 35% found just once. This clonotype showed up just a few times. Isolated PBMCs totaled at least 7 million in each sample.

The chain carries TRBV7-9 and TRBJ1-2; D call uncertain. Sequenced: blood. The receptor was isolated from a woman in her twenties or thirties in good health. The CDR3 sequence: CASSLGVSVNWGYTF. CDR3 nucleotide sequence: TGTGCCAGCAGCTTAGGGGTATCGGTCAATTGGGGCTACACCTTC. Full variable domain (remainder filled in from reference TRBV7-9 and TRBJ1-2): DTGVSQNPRHKITKRGQNVTFRCDPISEHNRLYWYRQTLGQGPEFLTYFQNEAQLEKSRLLSDRFSAERPKGSFSTLEIQRTEQGDSAMYLCASSLGVSVNWGYTFGSGTRLTVV.